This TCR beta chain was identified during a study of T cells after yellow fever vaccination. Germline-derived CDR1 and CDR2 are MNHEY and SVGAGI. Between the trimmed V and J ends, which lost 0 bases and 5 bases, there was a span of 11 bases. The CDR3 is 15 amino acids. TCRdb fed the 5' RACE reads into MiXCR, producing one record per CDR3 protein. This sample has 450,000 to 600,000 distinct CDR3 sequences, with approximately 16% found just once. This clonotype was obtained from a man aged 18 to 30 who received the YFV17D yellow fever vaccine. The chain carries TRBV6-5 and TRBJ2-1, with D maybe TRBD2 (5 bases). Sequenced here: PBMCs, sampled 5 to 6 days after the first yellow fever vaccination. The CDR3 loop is CASSYSLAGNNEQFF. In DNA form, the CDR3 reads TGTGCCAGCAGTTACTCATTGGCGGGCAACAATGAGCAGTTCTTC.